This record concerns one TCR beta chain sequence. The data stem from a study of blood T cell repertoires in COVID-19. The assay was immunoSEQ multiplex PCR, and TCRdb's table has in-frame clones only and misses some. Seen here are about 260,000 clones, around 83% observed once, and the top ten hold about 1.5%. Germline lookup yields CDR1 SGHAT and CDR2 FQDESV (reference sequence). This CDR3 is 14 amino acids long. J lost 4 bases, V lost 5 bases, and 3 bases had no gene match. Sequenced input: peripheral blood. This TCR was recovered from a middle-aged woman who had recovered from COVID-19. The V call is TRBV11-1, the J call TRBJ2-2, with 8 bases fitting TRBD1. CDR3 sequence reads: CASSLRGPTGELFF. CDR3 DNA sequence: TGTGCCAGCAGCCTCAGGGGGCCCACCGGGGAGCTGTTTTTT.